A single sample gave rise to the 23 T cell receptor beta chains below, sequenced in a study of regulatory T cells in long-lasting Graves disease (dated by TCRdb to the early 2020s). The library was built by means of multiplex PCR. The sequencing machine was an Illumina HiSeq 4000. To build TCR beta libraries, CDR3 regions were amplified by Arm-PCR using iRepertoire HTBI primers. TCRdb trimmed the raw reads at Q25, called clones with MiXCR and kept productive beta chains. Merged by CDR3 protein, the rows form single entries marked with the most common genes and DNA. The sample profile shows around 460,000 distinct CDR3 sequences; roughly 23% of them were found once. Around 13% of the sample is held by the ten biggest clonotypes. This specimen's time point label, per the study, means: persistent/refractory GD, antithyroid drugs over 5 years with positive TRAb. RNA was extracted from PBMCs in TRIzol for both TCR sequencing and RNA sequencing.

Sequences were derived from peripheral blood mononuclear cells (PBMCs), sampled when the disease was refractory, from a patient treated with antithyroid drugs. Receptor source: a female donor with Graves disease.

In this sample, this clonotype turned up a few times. Here the CDR3 reads CASSLFGDNTEAFF. CDR3 DNA sequence: TGTGCCAGCAGTTTATTTGGAGACAACACTGAAGCTTTCTTT. The J gene is TRBJ1-1, the V gene TRBV12-3 or TRBV12-4; D not resolved. V was trimmed by 2 bases and J by 2 bases, leaving 9 bases between them. CDR3 length equals 14 residues.

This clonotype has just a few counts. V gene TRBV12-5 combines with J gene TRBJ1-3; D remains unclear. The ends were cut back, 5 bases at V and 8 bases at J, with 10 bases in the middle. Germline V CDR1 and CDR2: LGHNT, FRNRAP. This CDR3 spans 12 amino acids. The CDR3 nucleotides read TGTGCTAGTGGTCCACGGAGTGACACCATATATTTT. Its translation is CASGPRSDTIYF.

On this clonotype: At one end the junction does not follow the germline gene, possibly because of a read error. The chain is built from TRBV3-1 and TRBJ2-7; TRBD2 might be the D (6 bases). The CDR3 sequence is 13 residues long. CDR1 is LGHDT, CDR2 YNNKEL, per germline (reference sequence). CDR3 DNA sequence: TGTGCCAGCAGCCGGGACTTCCACTACGGGCAGTACTTC. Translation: CASSRDFHYGQYF.

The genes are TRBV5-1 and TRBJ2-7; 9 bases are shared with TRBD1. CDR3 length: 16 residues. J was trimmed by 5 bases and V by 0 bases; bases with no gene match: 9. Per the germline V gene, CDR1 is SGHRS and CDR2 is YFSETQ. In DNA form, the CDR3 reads TGCGCCAGCAGCTTGGAACAGGGGGCTATTTTCGACGAGCAGTACTTC. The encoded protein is CASSLEQGAIFDEQYF.

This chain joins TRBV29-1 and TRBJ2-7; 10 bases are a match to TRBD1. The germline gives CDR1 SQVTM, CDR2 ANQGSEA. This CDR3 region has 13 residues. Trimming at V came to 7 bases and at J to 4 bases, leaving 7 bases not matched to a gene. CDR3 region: CSAGGQGNYEQYF. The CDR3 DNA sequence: TGCAGCGCGGGGGGACAGGGGAATTACGAGCAGTACTTC.

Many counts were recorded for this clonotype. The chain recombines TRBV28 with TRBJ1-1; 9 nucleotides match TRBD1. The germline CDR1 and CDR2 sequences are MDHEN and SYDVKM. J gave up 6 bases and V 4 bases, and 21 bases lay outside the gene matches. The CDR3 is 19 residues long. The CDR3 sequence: CASSCLTLGQGREVAEAFF. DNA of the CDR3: TGTGCCAGCAGTTGCCTAACCCTTGGACAGGGGCGGGAGGTCGCTGAAGCTTTCTTT. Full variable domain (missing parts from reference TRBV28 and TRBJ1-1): DVKVTQSSRYLVKRTGEKVFLECVQDMDHENMFWYRQDPGLGLRLIYFSYDVKMKEKGDIPEGYSVSREKKERFSLILESASTNQTSMYLCASSCLTLGQGREVAEAFFGQGTRLTVV.

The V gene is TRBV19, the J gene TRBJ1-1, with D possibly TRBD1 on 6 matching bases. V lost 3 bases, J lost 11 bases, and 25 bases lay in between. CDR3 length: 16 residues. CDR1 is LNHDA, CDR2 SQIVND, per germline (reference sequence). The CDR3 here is CASSIDSGAPGKTAFF. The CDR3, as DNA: TGTGCCAGTAGTATTGATTCGGGGGCGCCAGGGAAAACGGCTTTCTTT.

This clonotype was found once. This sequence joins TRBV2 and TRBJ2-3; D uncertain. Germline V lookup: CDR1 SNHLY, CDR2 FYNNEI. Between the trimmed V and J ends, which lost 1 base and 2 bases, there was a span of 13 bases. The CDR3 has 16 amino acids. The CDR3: CASSEGLAGSTDTQYF. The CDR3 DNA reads TGTGCCAGCAGTGAAGGCTTGGCCGGGTCCACAGATACGCAGTATTTT.

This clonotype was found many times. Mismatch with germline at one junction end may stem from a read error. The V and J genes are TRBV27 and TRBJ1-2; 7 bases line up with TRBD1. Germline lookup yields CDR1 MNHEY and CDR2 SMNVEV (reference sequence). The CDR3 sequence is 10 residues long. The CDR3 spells CASSDIGGPF. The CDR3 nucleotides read TGTGCCAGCAGTGACATAGGGGGCCCCTTC.

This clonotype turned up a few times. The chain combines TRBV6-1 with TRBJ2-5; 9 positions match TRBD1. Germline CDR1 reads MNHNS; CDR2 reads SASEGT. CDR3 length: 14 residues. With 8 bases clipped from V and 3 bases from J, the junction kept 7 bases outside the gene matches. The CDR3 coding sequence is TGTGCCAGCCAGGACAGGGGAGAGGAAGAGACCCAGTACTTC. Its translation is CASQDRGEEETQYF.

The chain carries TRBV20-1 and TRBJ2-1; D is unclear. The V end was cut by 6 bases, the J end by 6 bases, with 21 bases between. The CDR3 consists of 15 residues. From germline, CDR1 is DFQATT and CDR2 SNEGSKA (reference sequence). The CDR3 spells CSAQMAVLGGNEQFF. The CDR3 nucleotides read TGCAGTGCCCAAATGGCAGTCCTCGGCGGCAATGAGCAGTTCTTC.

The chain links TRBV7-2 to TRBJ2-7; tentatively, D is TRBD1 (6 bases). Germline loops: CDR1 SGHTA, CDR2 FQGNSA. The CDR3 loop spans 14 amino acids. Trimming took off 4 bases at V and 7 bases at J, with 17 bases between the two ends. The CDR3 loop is CASSSAGAAREQYF. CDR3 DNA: TGTGCCAGCAGCTCCGCAGGGGCCGCTCGTGAGCAGTACTTC.

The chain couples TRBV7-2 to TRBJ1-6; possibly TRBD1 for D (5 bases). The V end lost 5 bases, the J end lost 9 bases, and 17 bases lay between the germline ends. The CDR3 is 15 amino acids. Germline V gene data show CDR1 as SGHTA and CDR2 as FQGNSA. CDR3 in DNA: TGTGCCAGCAGCCCAGGGTTACAGGAGGCTTCACCCCTCCACTTT. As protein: CASSPGLQEASPLHF.

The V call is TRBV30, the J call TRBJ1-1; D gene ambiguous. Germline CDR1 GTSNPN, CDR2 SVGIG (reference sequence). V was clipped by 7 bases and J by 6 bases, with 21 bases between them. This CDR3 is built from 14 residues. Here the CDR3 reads CAYEPGSRFAEAFF. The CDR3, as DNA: TGTGCCTACGAGCCGGGGTCGAGGTTCGCTGAAGCTTTCTTT.

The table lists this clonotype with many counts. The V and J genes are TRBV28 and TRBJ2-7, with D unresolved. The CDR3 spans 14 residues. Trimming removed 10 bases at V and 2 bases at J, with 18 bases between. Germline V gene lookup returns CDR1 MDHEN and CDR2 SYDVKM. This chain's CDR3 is CAIAARAAAYEQYF. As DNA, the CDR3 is TGTGCCATTGCCGCCCGGGCGGCTGCCTACGAGCAGTACTTC.

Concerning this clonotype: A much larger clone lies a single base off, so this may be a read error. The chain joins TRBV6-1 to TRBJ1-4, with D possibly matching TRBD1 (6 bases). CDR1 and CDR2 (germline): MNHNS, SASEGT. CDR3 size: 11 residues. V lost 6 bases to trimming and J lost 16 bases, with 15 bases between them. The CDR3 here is CASSRGNEPFF. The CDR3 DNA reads TGTGCCAGCAGCAGGGGTAACGAACCGTTTTTT.

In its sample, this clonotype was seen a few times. The chain's CDR3 is CASSLKPPYNEQFF. CDR3 in DNA: TGTGCCAGCAGTCTAAAGCCACCCTACAATGAGCAGTTCTTC. The chain uses TRBV28 and TRBJ2-1; D is unresolved. The CDR3 is 14 residues long. V was pared by 5 bases and J by 2 bases, with 10 bases between. Germline values: CDR1 MDHEN, CDR2 SYDVKM.

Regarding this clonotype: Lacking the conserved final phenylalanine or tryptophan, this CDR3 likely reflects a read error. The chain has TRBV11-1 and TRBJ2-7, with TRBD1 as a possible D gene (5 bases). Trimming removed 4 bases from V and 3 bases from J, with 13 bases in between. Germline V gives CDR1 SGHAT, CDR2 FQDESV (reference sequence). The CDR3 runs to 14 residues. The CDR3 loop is CASSSTVSNYEQYL. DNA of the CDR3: TGTGCCAGCAGCTCGACAGTCTCCAACTACGAGCAGTACCTC.

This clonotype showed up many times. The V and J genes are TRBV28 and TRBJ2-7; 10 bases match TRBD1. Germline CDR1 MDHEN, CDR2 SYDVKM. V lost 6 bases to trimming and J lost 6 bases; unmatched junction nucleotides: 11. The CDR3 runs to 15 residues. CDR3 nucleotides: TGTGCCAGCAGCTCCCCGGGACAGGGGCTCTCCGAGCAGTACTTC. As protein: CASSSPGQGLSEQYF.

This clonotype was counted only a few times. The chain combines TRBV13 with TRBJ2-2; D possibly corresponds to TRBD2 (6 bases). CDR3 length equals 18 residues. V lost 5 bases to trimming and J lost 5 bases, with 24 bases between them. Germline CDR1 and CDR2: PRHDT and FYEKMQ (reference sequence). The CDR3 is CASSPGGNSVGVTGELFF. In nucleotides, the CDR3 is TGTGCCAGCAGCCCTGGCGGGAACAGTGTAGGGGTGACCGGGGAGCTGTTTTTT.

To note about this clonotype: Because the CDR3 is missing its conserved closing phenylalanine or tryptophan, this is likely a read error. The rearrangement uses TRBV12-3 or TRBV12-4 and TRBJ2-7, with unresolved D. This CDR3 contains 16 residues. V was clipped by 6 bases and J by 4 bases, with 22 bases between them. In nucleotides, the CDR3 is TGTGCCAGCAGCCACTGGCAGCCGGACGACGTATACGAGCAGTACTCC. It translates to CASSHWQPDDVYEQYS.

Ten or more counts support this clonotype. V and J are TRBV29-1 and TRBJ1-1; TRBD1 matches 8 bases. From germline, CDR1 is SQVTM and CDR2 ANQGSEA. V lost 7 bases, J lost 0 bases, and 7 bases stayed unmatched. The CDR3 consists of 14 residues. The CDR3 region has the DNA TGCAGCGCCGGAAAACAGGGGGTGAACACTGAAGCTTTCTTT. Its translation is CSAGKQGVNTEAFF.

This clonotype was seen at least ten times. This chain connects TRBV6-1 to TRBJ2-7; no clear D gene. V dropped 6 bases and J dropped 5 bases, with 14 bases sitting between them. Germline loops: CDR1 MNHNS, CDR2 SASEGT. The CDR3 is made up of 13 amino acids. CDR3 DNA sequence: TGTGCCAGCAGCTTGCTCCGGGCGCACGAGCAGTACTTC. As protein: CASSLLRAHEQYF.